The sequence of this T cell receptor beta chain was determined in a study of patients and donors after allogeneic stem cell transplantation. Each CDR3 protein is one row after TCRdb ran MiXCR on the RT-PCR reads. This table has roughly 12,000 distinct CDR3 sequences, 20% to 25% appearing once. This clonotype originated in a human donor who was either an allogeneic HSCT recipient or a stem cell or donor lymphocyte infusion donor (not recorded which). It is not recorded whose cells these are; they may come from a transplant donor. Sequencing was carried out using blood, either unsorted or a sorted T cell fraction (not recorded which).

The CDR3 spells CASSATGTPGPQHF. The CDR3, as DNA: TGTGCCAGCAGCGCTACAGGTACCCCAGGGCCCCAGCATTTT. The rearrangement links TRBV7-8 to TRBJ1-5; tentative D call: TRBD1 (5 bases). Germline CDR1 reads SGHVS; CDR2 reads FQNEAQ. CDR3 length: 14 amino acids. Trimming stripped 5 bases from V and 9 bases from J, with 17 bases between.